This entry features one T cell receptor beta chain sequence. Produced via immunoSEQ multiplex PCR; TCRdb's table is partial and in-frame only. The sample holds more than 50,000 clones, more than 75% seen once. The CDR3 is made up of 11 amino acids. Trimming took 5 bases from V and 7 from J, leaving 10 bases between them. The V gene's germline CDR1 is SGHRS and CDR2 YFSETQ. The data stem from a study of T cell changes during pregnancy in multiple sclerosis. The chain carries TRBV5-1 and TRBJ2-7; maybe TRBD2 (6 bases). This sample comprised peripheral blood, obtained in the first trimester of pregnancy. The clonotype comes from a female donor in good health, enrolled as a control in a pregnancy study. In DNA, the CDR3 is TGCGCCAGCAGGATGGGGGGAGAGCAGTACTTC. Its translation: CASRMGGEQYF.